The clone carrying this TCR beta chain was recorded at least ten times. The antigen is not known. The data stem from a study of T-cell reconstitution after alpha-beta-depleted transplantation in children. This sample's TCRbeta library carried unique molecular identifier barcodes. One entry per CDR3 protein results from TCRdb running MiXCR on the PCR reads. The sample consists of some 50,000 distinct CDR3 sequences, roughly 8.7% of them appearing once. Germline loops: CDR1 SGHRS, CDR2 YFSETQ. This CDR3 contains 13 residues. V dropped 0 bases and J dropped 4 bases, with 7 bases sitting between them. Regarding the study as a whole: One year post-transplant, T-cell counts and diversity were largely derived from T cells produced anew. Surviving recipient T cells and thymic progenitors accounted for the high day-60 TCRbeta diversity observed in some patients.

This TCR was sampled from a male patient aged 2-10 years who had a stem cell transplant for chronic granulomatous disease, so the T cells may come from the graft donor. The rearrangement uses TRBV5-1 and TRBJ2-5, with D uncertain. The sequences come from PBMCs, mostly from graft donor cells, collected 60 days after TCRalphabeta/CD19-depleted stem cell transplant. The CDR3 DNA reads TGCGCCAGCAGCTTGGGGGGTGGAGAGACCCAGTACTTC. The encoded protein is CASSLGGGETQYF.